These 4 T cell receptor beta chains were all obtained from the same sample, sequenced in a study of shared clonotypes between healthy human individuals. Libraries were prepared by immunoSEQ multiplex PCR; TCRdb keeps only in-frame clonotypes and omits some of them. The sample carries about 680,000 clones, roughly 73% recorded once. The sequenced material came from memory CD4+ T cells sorted from blood. The sample's subset: CD45RA-negative fraction. All receptors come from a young woman in good health.

CDR3 in amino acids: CASSLGQSSNEKLFF. The CDR3 region has the DNA TGCGCCAGCAGCTTGGGACAGAGCAGTAATGAAAAACTGTTTTTT. The chain carries TRBV5-1 and TRBJ1-4, with TRBD1 as a possible D gene (5 bases). This CDR3 comprises 15 residues. Trimming shortened V by 0 bases and J by 4 bases, and 10 bases separated the two germline ends. The germline CDR1 and CDR2 sequences are SGHRS and YFSETQ.

The genes are TRBV19 and TRBJ1-5, with TRBD1 identical over 9 bases. The CDR3 spans 17 residues. Germline trimming cut 3 bases from V and 0 bases from J; bases unmatched to any gene: 6. Germline V gene sequence: CDR1 LNHDA, CDR2 SQIVND (reference sequence). CDR3 coding DNA: TGTGCCAGTAGTATTCGGAGGACAGGGGTTAGCAATCAGCCCCAGCATTTT. Amino acid sequence: CASSIRRTGVSNQPQHF.

The CDR3 protein is CASSYSSAPSTSRYF. For the CDR3, the DNA is TGTGCCAGCAGTTACTCGTCGGCCCCGTCGACTAGCCGGTACTTC. The chain employs TRBV6-5 and TRBJ2-7, with 7 bases lining up with TRBD2. V lost 0 bases and J lost 12; bases outside the gene matches: 14. Looked up from germline, CDR1 is MNHEY and CDR2 is SVGAGI. The CDR3 is 15 residues long.

This clone was detected only once. This sample also contains other DNA sequences that code for the same CDR3. The chain has TRBV5-1 and TRBJ1-3; the D is unclear. This CDR3 region has 12 residues. The V and J ends lost 4 bases and 3 bases respectively, with 5 bases between them. The germline V gene encodes CDR1 SGHRS and CDR2 YFSETQ. As DNA, the CDR3 is TGCGCCAGCAGCCGGGATGGAAACACCATATATTTT. This sequence encodes CASSRDGNTIYF.